This T cell receptor (beta chain) was found in a study of OX40 agonist ivuxolimab in advanced cancers. Study in general: With a range of roughly 20 to 80, age averaged about 59 years, and around 83% were male. Past anti-PD-1, anti-PD-L1 or anti-CTLA-4 therapy was accepted, and roughly 42% had received some.

The data were produced by immunoSEQ multiplex PCR, yet TCRdb's version contains in-frame clones alone and is incomplete. Among approximately 39,000 clones, approximately 79% were seen once, and the ten largest hold over 8.5%. The sequences come from CD4+ or CD8+ T cells sorted from blood, collected in a trial of the OX40 agonist ivuxolimab. The sequence came from an adult with an advanced solid tumor such as melanoma, head and neck, liver or kidney cancer.

The CDR3 loop is CASSIGGGEVSGYTF. The CDR3 nucleotides are TGTGCCAGTAGTATTGGGGGGGGAGAAGTCAGTGGCTACACCTTC. The rearrangement links TRBV19 to TRBJ1-2; a weak D match, TRBD1 (5 bases). V was cut by 3 bases and J by 7 bases, with 18 bases left in between. The CDR3 covers 15 residues. The germline V gene encodes CDR1 LNHDA and CDR2 SQIVND (reference sequence).